The following is a TCR beta chain sequence with its context. What it recognizes is unknown. The entry originates in a study of early T cells in non-severe SARS-CoV-2 infection. The overall study: The study sequenced bulk RNA from unsorted whole blood, with chains unpaired. Study findings and constraints: Anti-spike CD8 responses were favored by VDJdb matching, which missed private and CD4 specificities.

Germline CDR1 and CDR2: SGHVS and FQNEAQ. The germline V and J ends were trimmed by 7 bases and 4 bases, with 13 bases remaining between them. The CDR3 covers 14 residues. Researchers tagged individual cDNA molecules with unique molecular identifiers. One entry per CDR3 protein, called by TCRdb with MiXCR from the 5' RACE reads. This table has 45,000 to 60,000 distinct CDR3 sequences, around 9.3% appearing once. Sequenced: whole blood. V usage is TRBV7-8 and J usage is TRBJ2-2; the D is unclear. The receptor comes from an adult who was a healthcare worker with PCR-confirmed SARS-CoV-2 infection or an uninfected control (not recorded which). The chain's CDR3 is CASKARSGTGELFF. CDR3 nucleotide sequence: TGTGCCAGCAAGGCGAGGTCGGGCACCGGGGAGCTGTTTTTT.